The 21 T cell receptor beta chains given below trace back to one sample, sequenced in a study of tumor-infiltrating lymphocytes in primary liver carcinoma. TCR beta cDNA came from about 500 ng total RNA, primed with a constant-region primer. Three nested multiplex PCR rounds of slightly modified ARM-PCR generated TCR beta libraries. A C-beta reverse primer was combined with TRBV1-TRBV30 forward primers in the first two PCR rounds, and each round had roughly 11 cycles. TCRdb reprocessed the multiplex PCR reads with MiXCR, giving one entry per CDR3 protein. The sample yields tens of thousands of distinct CDR3 sequences, 70% to 80% seen once. Total RNA and DNA came together from 20-30 mg of bulk tissue without cell sorting. Material for sequencing was liver tumor tissue from sampling region 5. Subset reported: tumor region T5, tumor centre. The receptor set was obtained from a middle-aged man with primary liver carcinoma and hepatitis B virus infection.

Comments on this clonotype: In this CDR3 the conserved last residue, phenylalanine or tryptophan, is missing, so a read error is likely. In nucleotides, the CDR3 is TGTGCGAGCAGCAAGACTCCAGGAGAAACAAATGAAAAGCTGTTTTCT. It yields the protein CASSKTPGETNEKLFS. V usage is TRBV11-2 and J usage is TRBJ1-4; no clear D. Germline V lookup: CDR1 SGHAT, CDR2 FQNNGV. This CDR3 comprises 16 residues.

In this sample, this clonotype turned up many times. The chain links TRBV28 to TRBJ2-4, with D possibly being TRBD2 (7 bases). The CDR3 contains 14 residues. Germline assignment: CDR1 MDHEN and CDR2 SYDVKM. V lost 6 bases to trimming and J lost 1 base, with 10 bases between them. CDR3 in DNA: TGTGCCAGCAGGGGGGGGCCCGCCAAAAACATTCAGTACTTC. Its translation: CASRGGPAKNIQYF.

Comment on this clonotype: This sequence may be a read error, since a much larger clone differs from it by one base. V usage is TRBV11-3 and J usage is TRBJ1-1; D is ambiguous. The CDR3 covers 12 residues. Germline-derived CDR1 and CDR2 are SGHNT and YENEEA. The V and J ends lost 10 bases and 6 bases respectively, with 15 bases between them. The chain's CDR3 is CANSQTGSEAFF. The CDR3 DNA reads TGTGCCAACAGTCAGACTGGGTCTGAAGCTTTCTTT.

V usage is TRBV12-3 or TRBV12-4 and J usage is TRBJ2-2; TRBD1 matches 7 bases. The CDR3 has 15 amino acids. Unmatched junction bases numbered 4, after V lost 2 bases and J lost 4 bases. The CDR3 DNA follows: TGTGCCAGCAGTTTAAAGGGGGCGCCCACCGGGGAGCTGTTTTTT. It is translated as CASSLKGAPTGELFF.

CDR3 coding DNA: TGCAACGCCCTGACTAGCGGAGGGGGGGGTACACAGTATTTT. Amino acids: CNALTSGGGGTQYF. The chain combines TRBV29-1 with TRBJ2-3; TRBD2 agrees at 9 bases. CDR3 size: 14 residues. The germline V gene has CDR1 SQVTM and CDR2 ANQGSEA.

This clonotype occurred many times. The chain uses TRBV30 and TRBJ2-4; either TRBD1 or TRBD2 may supply D (5 bases each). The V gene's germline CDR1 is GTSNPN and CDR2 SVGIG (reference sequence). The CDR3 extends over 14 amino acids. Trimming pared 7 bases from V and 4 bases from J, leaving 17 bases between. The DNA of the CDR3 is TGTGCCTTGACAGAAAAGGGGACGAAAAACATTCAGTACTTC. Translating it yields CALTEKGTKNIQYF.

Of note for this clonotype: At one boundary the junction diverges from the germline segment, which might be a read error. V and J are TRBV6-6 and TRBJ2-1, with D possibly TRBD2 on 5 matching bases. CDR3 length: 15 residues. The germline gives CDR1 MNHNY, CDR2 SVGAGI (reference sequence). This CDR3 is CASSTQPGTYNEQFF. The DNA of the CDR3 is TGCGCCAGCAGTACACAACCCGGGACCTACAATGAGCAGTTCTTC.

Comments on this clonotype: One end of the junction fails to match germline, which may point to a read error. The chain carries TRBV5-4 and TRBJ2-2; either TRBD1 or TRBD2 may supply D (5 bases each). CDR1 and CDR2 (germline): SGHNT, YYREEE (reference sequence). This CDR3 region has 16 residues. CDR3: CASSLVPGSNTRDLFF. For the CDR3, the DNA is TGTGCCAGCAGTTTGGTTCCAGGGTCGAACACCAGGGACCTGTTTTTT.

This clonotype has only one observation. One end of the junction varies from germline; a read error may be responsible. V is TRBV4-1 and J is TRBJ1-6, with 9 bases matching TRBD1. The CDR3 totals 16 residues. Germline CDR1 and CDR2: MGHRA and YSYEKL. As DNA, the CDR3 is TGCGCGGGCAGCCACCACCTACAGGGGGCGGATTCATCCCTCCACTTT. Protein product: CAGSHHLQGADSSLHF.

As to this clonotype: The CDR3 end shows no conserved phenylalanine or tryptophan, and so a read error is likely. No DNA is shown, since the ends of the CDR3 on it are uncertain; the CDR3 is the one TCRdb lists. The genes are TRBV4-2 and TRBJ1-1; the D call in the table, TRBD1, was not verified against the DNA. Both ends counted, the CDR3 spans 17 residues. Germline loops: CDR1 LGHNA, CDR2 YNFKEQ. This chain's CDR3 is CASSQEYGQGFGTEVFI.

This clonotype is categorized as medium-sized. The rearrangement links TRBV4-3 to TRBJ2-3; D uncertain. Trimming left V 1 base short and J 4 bases short, with 12 bases between. There are 15 residues in the CDR3. Germline assignment: CDR1 LGHNA and CDR2 YSLEER. DNA for the CDR3: TGCGCCAGCAGCCAAGGAGTCGTCTTAGCAGATACGCAGTATTTT. This sequence encodes CASSQGVVLADTQYF.

J is TRBJ2-3 and V is TRBV5-5; no firm D call. Germline V gene sequence: CDR1 SGHKS, CDR2 YYEKEE (reference sequence). The CDR3 is 16 residues long. The CDR3 coding sequence is TGTGTCAGGAGCTCCCCTGACGGGTCGAGCACAGATACGCAGTATTTT. Residues: CVRSSPDGSSTDTQYF.

About this clonotype: A read error may explain this, as a much larger clone is one base away. The chain carries TRBV19 and TRBJ2-1; 8 bases line up with TRBD2. Germline V gives CDR1 LNHDA, CDR2 SQIVND (reference sequence). The CDR3 sequence is 14 residues long. The CDR3 sequence is CTSKLAVAAYEQFF. The CDR3 coding sequence is TGTACCAGCAAACTAGCGGTCGCCGCCTATGAGCAGTTCTTC.

V and J are TRBV4-1 and TRBJ2-3, with 10 bases identical to TRBD1. The V gene's germline CDR1 is MGHRA and CDR2 YSYEKL. The CDR3 is 19 residues long. J was trimmed by 4 bases and V by 8 bases; bases with no gene match: 21. Here the CDR3 reads CASGQDPTGGTGAPDTQYF. CDR3 bases: TGCGCCAGCGGTCAAGATCCCACCGGAGGGACAGGGGCCCCAGATACGCAGTATTTT.

Notes on this clonotype: One end of the junction varies from germline; a read error may be responsible. This rearrangement joins TRBV6-2 or TRBV6-3 to TRBJ1-5; D gene unclear. The CDR3 is made up of 13 amino acids. CDR1 and CDR2 from the germline V gene are MNHEY and SVGEGT. The CDR3 DNA follows: TGTGCCAGCAGTTTTCCCATAGATCAGCCTCAGCATTTT. Translated: CASSFPIDQPQHF.

The chain carries TRBV20-1 and TRBJ2-7; the match to TRBD2 covers 10 bases. After removal of 6 bases from V and 1 base from J, the junction contained 9 bases not matched to a gene. The CDR3 consists of 15 residues. The germline gives CDR1 DFQATT, CDR2 SNEGSKA (reference sequence). The CDR3 loop reads CSAIGWTSGSYEQYF. CDR3 DNA sequence: TGCAGTGCCATCGGCTGGACTAGCGGTTCCTACGAGCAGTACTTC.

This clonotype came up once. The rearrangement links TRBV11-2 to TRBJ2-1; 7 bases are shared with TRBD2. The CDR3 sequence is 21 residues long. With V trimmed by 8 bases and J by 3 bases, 28 bases remained unmatched. The V gene's germline CDR1 is SGHAT and CDR2 FQNNGV. This chain's CDR3 is CASDFKNGLGREWWNYNEQFF. The DNA for the CDR3 is TGTGCCAGCGACTTCAAGAATGGGTTGGGGCGGGAGTGGTGGAACTACAATGAGCAGTTCTTC.

V usage is TRBV5-5 and J usage is TRBJ2-1; the D is unclear. The CDR3 covers 17 residues. Trimming pared 2 bases from V and 6 bases from J, leaving 21 bases between. CDR1 is SGHKS, CDR2 YYEKEE, per germline (reference sequence). The CDR3 bases are TGTGCCAGCAGCTTATTGTCCCCTGATTACCCCTTCAATGAGCAGTTCTTC. Protein: CASSLLSPDYPFNEQFF.

To note about this clonotype: One end of the junction does not line up with germline, which may come from a read error. V gene TRBV20-1 combines with J gene TRBJ2-7, with 10 bases fitting TRBD1. Germline V gene data show CDR1 as DFQATT and CDR2 as SNEGSKA (reference sequence). The CDR3 has 12 amino acids. The CDR3 spells CSAAPTGTGVGF. CDR3 DNA sequence: TGCAGTGCCGCTCCAACCGGGACAGGGGTTGGGTTC.

This clonotype has ten or more counts. At one of its ends the junction is not consistent with the germline gene, which may arise from a read error. The chain couples TRBV11-2 to TRBJ2-3; D ambiguous. Germline lookup yields CDR1 SGHAT and CDR2 FQNNGV. This CDR3 is built from 15 residues. CDR3 protein: CVSSLAPLAIDTQYF. For the CDR3, the DNA is TGTGTCAGCAGCTTAGCCCCCCTGGCGATTGATACGCAGTATTTT.

The chain joins TRBV7-9 to TRBJ1-1; maybe TRBD1 (6 bases). This CDR3 has 13 residues. Trimming pared 5 bases from V and 6 bases from J, leaving 13 bases between. Germline V CDR1 and CDR2: SEHNR, FQNEAQ (reference sequence). The CDR3 sequence: CASSIGQGSEAFF. In DNA form, the CDR3 reads TGTGCCAGCAGCATAGGTCAGGGGTCTGAAGCTTTCTTT.